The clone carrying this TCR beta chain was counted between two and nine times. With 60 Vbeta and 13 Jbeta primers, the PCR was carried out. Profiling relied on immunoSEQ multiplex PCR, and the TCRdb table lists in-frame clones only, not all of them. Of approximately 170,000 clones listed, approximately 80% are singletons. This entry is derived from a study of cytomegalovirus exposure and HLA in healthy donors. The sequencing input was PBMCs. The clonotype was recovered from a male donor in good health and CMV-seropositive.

CDR3 in amino acids: CASLGGSSYEQYF. The CDR3 region has the DNA TGTGCCAGCCTAGGAGGAAGCTCCTACGAGCAGTACTTC. The chain combines TRBV2 with TRBJ2-7; perhaps TRBD2 as D (5 bases). Germline assignment: CDR1 SNHLY and CDR2 FYNNEI. V dropped 8 bases and J dropped 0 bases, with 11 bases sitting between them. The CDR3 covers 13 residues.